This section outlines one T cell receptor (beta chain) sequence together with its context. The data stem from a study of shared clonotypes between healthy human individuals. Naive CD8 cells lacked CD45RO and underwent positive selection for CCR7, leaving out terminally differentiated effector memory CD45RA+ cells. The CDR3 is made up of 13 amino acids. Germline CDR1 is SEHNR and CDR2 is FQNEAQ (reference sequence). With 1 base removed from V and 6 bases from J, the gap between germline ends came to 7 bases. The protocol was immunoSEQ multiplex PCR, while the TCRdb copy is restricted to in-frame clones and leaves out a portion. The table has approximately 2,000,000 clones, 85% to 95% seen once; the top ten hold 1.5% to 2%.

The chain employs TRBV7-9 and TRBJ2-1, with no clear D. The clonotype was recovered from a young man in good health. Some clones in this sample may be carry-over from other donors' samples. The sequenced sample was naive CD8+ T cells from PBMCs. The CDR3 bases are TGTGCCAGCAGCTTAGAACTCTTCAATGAGCAGTTCTTC. This encodes CASSLELFNEQFF.